This TCR beta chain emerged from a study of PD-1 blockade in mismatch repair-deficient tumors. V gave up 4 bases and J gave up 4 bases, with 14 bases separating them. The CDR3 extends over 15 amino acids. CDR1 and CDR2 from the germline V gene are MNHNY and SVGAGI (reference sequence). Measured with immunoSEQ multiplex PCR; TCRdb has only the in-frame clones, and not every one. The sample carries 77,000 or so clones, roughly 80% recorded once. This clone came up once. Sequenced here: peripheral blood, sampled 44 weeks after starting pembrolizumab. This sequence joins TRBV6-6 and TRBJ2-1, with no clear D. This TCR derives from an adult with mismatch repair-deficient cancer. This CDR3 is CASSSSEPTYNEQFF. CDR3 bases: TGTGCCAGCAGTTCCTCAGAGCCGACGTACAATGAGCAGTTCTTC.